This entry lists 24 T cell receptor beta chains sequenced from one sample in a study of spatial heterogeneity in lung cancer. Documented time point: blood at routine non-recurrence follow-up after resection. TCRdb analysed the 5' RACE reads with MiXCR anew, one entry per CDR3 protein. Of about 10,000 distinct CDR3 sequences listed, 20% to 25% are singletons. Sequences were derived from PBMCs, sampled at follow-up. These receptors all stem from a female donor with early-stage non-small cell lung cancer.

This chain links TRBV2 with TRBJ2-1; D call uncertain. The CDR3 is 10 amino acids. Deletions cut 5 bases from V and 15 bases from J, with 11 bases between. Germline V lookup: CDR1 SNHLY, CDR2 FYNNEI. The CDR3 DNA reads TGTGCCAGCAGTCAGGTGTATCCGTTCTTC. Translating it yields CASSQVYPFF.

The DNA for the CDR3 is TGCAGCGGCCGGGAGAAAAACATTCAGTACTTC. It codes for CSGREKNIQYF. The chain couples TRBV29-1 to TRBJ2-4; D may be TRBD2 (6 bases). The CDR3 has 11 residues. The V and J ends lost 7 bases and 4 bases respectively, with 8 bases between them. The germline gives CDR1 SQVTM, CDR2 ANQGSEA.

This chain uses TRBV27 with TRBJ2-4; 9 nucleotides match TRBD2. The CDR3 contains 13 residues. Germline V CDR1 and CDR2: MNHEY, SMNVEV (reference sequence). After removal of 3 bases from V and 6 bases from J, the junction contained 0 bases not matched to a gene. CDR3 amino acids: CASSLTSGNIQYF. For the CDR3, the DNA is TGTGCCAGCAGTTTGACTAGCGGAAACATTCAGTACTTC.

This clonotype was found a few times. The chain is built from TRBV19 and TRBJ2-1; 13 bases fit TRBD2. CDR3 length: 17 amino acids. Trimming at V came to 6 bases and at J to 8 bases, leaving 13 bases not matched to a gene. The V gene's germline CDR1 is LNHDA and CDR2 SQIVND (reference sequence). The DNA for the CDR3 is TGTGCCAGTAGACCAGGTGTGACTAGCGGGAGGAGCGATGAGCAGTTCTTC. This sequence encodes CASRPGVTSGRSDEQFF.

DNA for the CDR3: TGTGCCAGCAGTTTGATCCTTCCCAACGAGCAGTACTTC. Amino acids: CASSLILPNEQYF. The chain recombines TRBV12-3 or TRBV12-4 with TRBJ2-7; the D is unclear. Trimming pared 3 bases from V and 5 bases from J, leaving 11 bases between. CDR3 length: 13 residues.

This clonotype was counted a single time. The J gene is TRBJ2-5, the V gene TRBV6-2 or TRBV6-3; D might be TRBD2 (6 bases). CDR3 size: 13 residues. CDR1 is MNHEY, CDR2 SVGEGT, per germline. Trimming left V 10 bases short and J 4 bases short, with 16 bases between. This CDR3 reads CAILNTGVETQYF. CDR3 coding DNA: TGTGCCATCCTAAACACGGGGGTAGAGACCCAGTACTTC.

V gene TRBV6-1 combines with J gene TRBJ2-3; D ambiguous. This CDR3 is built from 15 residues. Germline-derived CDR1 and CDR2 are MNHNS and SASEGT. The V and J ends lost 4 bases and 2 bases respectively, with 13 bases between them. CDR3 bases: TGTGCCAGCAGTGTGGTGGGATCGATCACAGATACGCAGTATTTT. Its protein product is CASSVVGSITDTQYF.

Remarks on this clonotype: One base away lies a much larger clone, so this may be a sequencing read error. J is TRBJ2-7 and V is TRBV19; perhaps TRBD1 as D (6 bases). In germline, CDR1 is LNHDA, CDR2 SQIVND (reference sequence). V gave up 2 bases and J gave up 2 bases, with 13 bases separating them. This CDR3 has 15 amino acids. The CDR3 loop is CASSIPPGDPYEQYF. The CDR3 DNA reads TGTGCCAGTAGTATACCGCCAGGGGACCCCTACGAGCAGTACTTC.

This clonotype was found a few times. The chain employs TRBV19 and TRBJ2-6; D tentatively reads TRBD1 or TRBD2 (5 bases each). V gave up 5 bases and J gave up 0 bases, with 14 bases separating them. Germline V gene sequence: CDR1 LNHDA, CDR2 SQIVND (reference sequence). This CDR3 region has 17 residues. In DNA form, the CDR3 reads TGTGCCAGTAGTTCTTCCGGGACGCGCTCTGGGGCCAACGTCCTGACTTTC. Translated, it gives CASSSSGTRSGANVLTF.

There are a few counts of this clonotype. The chain couples TRBV12-3 or TRBV12-4 to TRBJ2-1, with D possibly matching TRBD2 (5 bases). The CDR3 sequence is 15 residues long. The germline V and J ends were trimmed by 1 base and 2 bases, with 9 bases remaining between them. In nucleotides, the CDR3 is TGTGCCAGCAGTTTAGGGCCGGGAACCTACAATGAGCAGTTCTTC. Amino acids: CASSLGPGTYNEQFF.

The V gene is TRBV29-1, the J gene TRBJ1-1; the D gene is possibly TRBD1 (5 bases). The CDR3 loop spans 13 amino acids. Between the trimmed V and J ends, which lost 8 bases and 1 base, there was a span of 14 bases. Germline values: CDR1 SQVTM, CDR2 ANQGSEA. CDR3 amino acids: CSTRENWNTEAFF. The CDR3 nucleotides read TGCAGCACCAGGGAGAATTGGAACACTGAAGCTTTCTTT.

The chain carries TRBV4-3 and TRBJ2-6; D is undetermined. The germline CDR1 and CDR2 sequences are LGHNA and YSLEER. The V gene lost 0 bases and the J gene lost 1 base, with 10 bases spanning the gap. The CDR3 length is 17 residues. CDR3 sequence (DNA): TGCGCCAGCAGCCAAGATCCCTCTGGATCTGGGGCCAACGTCCTGACTTTC. Translated, it gives CASSQDPSGSGANVLTF.

Judged by abundance, this clonotype is medium-sized. V and J are TRBV4-1 and TRBJ2-1, with D hard to call. The length of the CDR3 is 15 residues. The germline V and J ends were trimmed by 0 bases and 2 bases, with 8 bases remaining between them. CDR1 is MGHRA and CDR2 is YSYEKL in the germline V gene. CDR3 nucleotides: TGCGCCAGCAGCCAAGATTCGGTCCCCTACAATGAGCAGTTCTTC. This encodes CASSQDSVPYNEQFF.

V and J are TRBV15 and TRBJ1-5; D is uncertain. Germline CDR1 LNHNV, CDR2 YYDKDF (reference sequence). This CDR3 spans 14 amino acids. Trimming shortened V by 1 base and J by 5 bases, and 9 bases separated the two germline ends. The CDR3 DNA sequence: TGTGCCACCAGCAGAGCCGAACCCCATCAGCCCCAGCATTTT. Translating it yields CATSRAEPHQPQHF.

In this sample, this clonotype turned up a few times. The chain links TRBV5-1 to TRBJ2-1; D call uncertain. V was cut by 0 bases and J by 3 bases, with 13 bases left in between. Germline lookup yields CDR1 SGHRS and CDR2 YFSETQ. CDR3 length: 16 residues. Here the CDR3 DNA reads TGCGCCAGCAGCTTGGCGACTCTCCAGCGCTACAATGAGCAGTTCTTC. This codes for CASSLATLQRYNEQFF.

The chain's CDR3 is CSARGSLFGGLRNEQFF. As DNA, the CDR3 is TGCAGTGCTAGGGGGTCTCTTTTCGGAGGACTTCGCAATGAGCAGTTCTTC. The rearrangement uses TRBV20-1 and TRBJ2-1; possible D gene TRBD2, 5 bases. Germline CDR1 and CDR2: DFQATT and SNEGSKA (reference sequence). The CDR3 has 17 amino acids. Deletions cut 3 bases from V and 6 bases from J, with 24 bases between.

There are a few counts of this clonotype. This rearrangement joins TRBV19 to TRBJ2-7; maybe TRBD2 (5 bases). Germline V lookup: CDR1 LNHDA, CDR2 SQIVND (reference sequence). The CDR3 contains 14 residues. Trimming pared 4 bases from V and 3 bases from J, leaving 13 bases between. In DNA form, the CDR3 reads TGTGCCAGTAGTACGACTGGACTCTACTACGAGCAGTACTTC. Protein: CASSTTGLYYEQYF.

The table lists this clonotype with a few counts. J is TRBJ1-1 and V is TRBV3-1, with 9 bases aligning to TRBD1. The CDR3 runs to 15 residues. V was pared by 5 bases and J by 4 bases, with 8 bases of the junction left unmatched. CDR1 LGHDT and CDR2 YNNKEL come from the germline V gene (reference sequence). The CDR3 region is CASSWGTGTTTEAFF. In DNA form, the CDR3 reads TGTGCCAGCAGCTGGGGGACAGGGACGACCACTGAAGCTTTCTTT.

This clonotype has more than one count but fewer than ten. The genes are TRBV3-1 and TRBJ2-7; D is possibly TRBD1 or TRBD2 (5 bases each). The CDR3 is 15 amino acids. Germline CDR1 reads LGHDT; CDR2 reads YNNKEL (reference sequence). V lost 1 base to trimming and J lost 1 base, with 11 bases between them. The DNA of the CDR3 is TGTGCCAGCAGCCAAGCGCAGGGAGAATCCTACGAGCAGTACTTC. Its protein product is CASSQAQGESYEQYF.

This clonotype rates as medium-sized. The V and J genes are TRBV19 and TRBJ1-5; D remains unclear. Germline values: CDR1 LNHDA, CDR2 SQIVND (reference sequence). Trimming took 4 bases from V and 4 from J, leaving 11 bases between them. This CDR3 has 14 amino acids. This CDR3 reads CASSTRSLNQPQHF. CDR3 in DNA: TGTGCCAGTAGTACCCGCAGTCTTAATCAGCCCCAGCATTTT.

This clonotype has only a few counts. This chain connects TRBV19 to TRBJ2-7; 7 bases fit TRBD1. The CDR3 runs 13 residues. From germline, CDR1 is LNHDA and CDR2 SQIVND (reference sequence). Trimming took 5 bases from V and 4 from J; bases not matched to a gene: 5. CDR3 protein: CASSPQGLYEQYF. The CDR3 DNA reads as TGTGCCAGTAGTCCACAGGGGCTATACGAGCAGTACTTC.

This clonotype has only a few counts. The chain recombines TRBV29-1 with TRBJ1-2; the D is unclear. The CDR3 spans 13 residues. V lost 1 base to trimming and J lost 2 bases, with 8 bases between them. Germline values: CDR1 SQVTM, CDR2 ANQGSEA. The CDR3 protein is CSVEGIQNYGYTF. Here the CDR3 DNA reads TGCAGCGTTGAAGGTATACAGAACTATGGCTACACCTTC. Variable domain in full (rest from reference TRBV29-1 and TRBJ1-2): SAVISQKPSRDICQRGTSLTIQCQVDSQVTMMFWYRQQPGQSLTLIATANQGSEATYESGFVIDKFPISRPNLTFSTLTVSNMSPEDSSIYLCSVEGIQNYGYTFGSGTRLTVV.

V gene TRBV30 combines with J gene TRBJ1-5; D may be TRBD1 (6 bases). V lost 3 bases, J lost 6 bases, and 9 bases lay in between. CDR1 GTSNPN and CDR2 SVGIG come from the germline V gene (reference sequence). The CDR3 loop spans 12 amino acids. The CDR3 is CAWRRGTQPQHF. DNA of the CDR3: TGTGCCTGGAGGAGGGGGACTCAGCCCCAGCATTTT.

V is TRBV30 and J is TRBJ2-1; 9 bases agree with TRBD1. CDR1 and CDR2 (germline): GTSNPN, SVGIG (reference sequence). The CDR3 runs 16 residues. Trimming took 2 bases from V and 3 from J; bases not matched to a gene: 8. The CDR3 DNA follows: TGTGCCTGGAGTCCAGGGACAGGGTCGTACTACAATGAGCAGTTCTTC. This encodes CAWSPGTGSYYNEQFF.